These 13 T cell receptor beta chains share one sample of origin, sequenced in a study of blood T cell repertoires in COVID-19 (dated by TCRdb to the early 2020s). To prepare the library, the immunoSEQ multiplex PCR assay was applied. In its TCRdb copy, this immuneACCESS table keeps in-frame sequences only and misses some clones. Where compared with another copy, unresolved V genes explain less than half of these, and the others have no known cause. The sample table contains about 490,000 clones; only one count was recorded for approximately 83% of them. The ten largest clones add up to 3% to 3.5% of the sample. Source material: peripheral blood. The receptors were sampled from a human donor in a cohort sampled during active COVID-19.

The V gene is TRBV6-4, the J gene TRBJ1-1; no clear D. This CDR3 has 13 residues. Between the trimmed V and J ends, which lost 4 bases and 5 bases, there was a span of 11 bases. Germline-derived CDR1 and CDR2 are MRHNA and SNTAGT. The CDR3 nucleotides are TGTGCCAGCAGTGTGGAGAGAGGGACTGAAGCTTTCTTT. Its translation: CASSVERGTEAFF.

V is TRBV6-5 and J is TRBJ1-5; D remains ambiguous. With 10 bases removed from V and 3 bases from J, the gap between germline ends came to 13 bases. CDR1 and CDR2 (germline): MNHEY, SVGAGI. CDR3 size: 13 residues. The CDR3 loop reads CATLGYINQPQHF. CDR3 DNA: TGTGCCACCCTCGGGTATATCAATCAGCCCCAGCATTTT.

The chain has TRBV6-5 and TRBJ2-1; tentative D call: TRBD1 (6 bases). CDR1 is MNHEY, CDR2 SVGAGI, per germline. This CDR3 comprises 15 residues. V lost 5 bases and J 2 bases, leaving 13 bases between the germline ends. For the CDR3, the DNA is TGTGCCAGCAGTACAGGGAAGCAAGCCTACAATGAGCAGTTCTTC. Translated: CASSTGKQAYNEQFF.

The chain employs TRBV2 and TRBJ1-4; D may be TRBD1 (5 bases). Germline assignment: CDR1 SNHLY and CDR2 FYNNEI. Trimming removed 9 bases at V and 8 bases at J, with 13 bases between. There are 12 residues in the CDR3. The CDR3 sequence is CASHGGGEKLFF. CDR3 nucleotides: TGTGCCAGTCATGGGGGAGGGGAAAAACTGTTTTTT. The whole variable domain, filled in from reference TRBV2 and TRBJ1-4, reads EPEVTQTPSHQVTQMGQEVILRCVPISNHLYFYWYRQILGQKVEFLVSFYNNEISEKSEIFDDQFSVERPDGSNFTLKIRSTKLEDSAMYFCASHGGGEKLFFGSGTQLSVL.

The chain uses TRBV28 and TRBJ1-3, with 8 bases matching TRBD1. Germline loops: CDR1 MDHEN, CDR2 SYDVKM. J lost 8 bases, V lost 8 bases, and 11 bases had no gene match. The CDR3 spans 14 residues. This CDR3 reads CASLSRDRFYTIYF. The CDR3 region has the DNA TGTGCCAGCCTTTCCCGGGACAGGTTTTACACCATATATTTT. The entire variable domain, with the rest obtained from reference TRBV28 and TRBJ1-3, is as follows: DVKVTQSSRYLVKRTGEKVFLECVQDMDHENMFWYRQDPGLGLRLIYFSYDVKMKEKGDIPEGYSVSREKKERFSLILESASTNQTSMYLCASLSRDRFYTIYFGEGSWLTVV.

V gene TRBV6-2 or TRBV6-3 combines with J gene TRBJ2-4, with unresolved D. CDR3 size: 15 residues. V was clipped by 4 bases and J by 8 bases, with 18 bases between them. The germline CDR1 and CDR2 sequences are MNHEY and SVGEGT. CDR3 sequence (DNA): TGTGCCAGCAGTTCCCTTTCTGCGAGCCTTGACATTCAGTACTTC. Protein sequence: CASSSLSASLDIQYF.

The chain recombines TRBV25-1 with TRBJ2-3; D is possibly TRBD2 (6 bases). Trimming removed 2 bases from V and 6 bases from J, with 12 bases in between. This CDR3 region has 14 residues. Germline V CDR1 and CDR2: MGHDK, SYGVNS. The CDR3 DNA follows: TGTGCCAGCAGTGAACCATCGGGGGTGGATACGCAGTATTTT. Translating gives CASSEPSGVDTQYF.

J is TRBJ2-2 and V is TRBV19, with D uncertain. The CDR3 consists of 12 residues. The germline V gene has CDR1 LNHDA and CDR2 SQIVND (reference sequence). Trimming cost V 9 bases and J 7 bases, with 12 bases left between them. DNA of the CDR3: TGTGCCAGCCGTCAAGCTCACGGGGAGCTGTTTTTT. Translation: CASRQAHGELFF. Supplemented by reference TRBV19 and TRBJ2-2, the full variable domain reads DGGITQSPKYLFRKEGQNVTLSCEQNLNHDAMYWYRQDPGQGLRLIYYSQIVNDFQKGDIAEGYSVSREKKESFPLTVTSAQKNPTAFYLCASRQAHGELFFGEGSRLTVL.

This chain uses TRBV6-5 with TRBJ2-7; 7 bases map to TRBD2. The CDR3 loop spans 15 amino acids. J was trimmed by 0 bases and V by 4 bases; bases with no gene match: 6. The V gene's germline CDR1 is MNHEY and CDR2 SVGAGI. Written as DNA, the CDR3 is TGTGCCAGCAGTTGGGAGGGGCAAATCTCCTACGAGCAGTACTTC. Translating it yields CASSWEGQISYEQYF.

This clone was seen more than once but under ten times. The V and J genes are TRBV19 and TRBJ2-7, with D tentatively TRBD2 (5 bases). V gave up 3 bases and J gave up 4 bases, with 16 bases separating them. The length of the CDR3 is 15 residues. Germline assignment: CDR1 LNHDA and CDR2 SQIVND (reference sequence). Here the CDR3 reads CASSIDYQREYEQYF. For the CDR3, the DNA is TGTGCCAGTAGTATCGATTACCAAAGGGAGTACGAGCAGTACTTC.

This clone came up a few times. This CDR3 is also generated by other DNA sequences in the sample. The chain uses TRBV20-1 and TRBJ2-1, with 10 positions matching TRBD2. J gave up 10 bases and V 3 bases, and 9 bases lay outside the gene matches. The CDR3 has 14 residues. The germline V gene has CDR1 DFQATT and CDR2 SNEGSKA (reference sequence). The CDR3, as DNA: TGCAGTGCTAGTCGGCCTAGCGGGAGAAACGAGCAGTTCTTC. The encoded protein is CSASRPSGRNEQFF.

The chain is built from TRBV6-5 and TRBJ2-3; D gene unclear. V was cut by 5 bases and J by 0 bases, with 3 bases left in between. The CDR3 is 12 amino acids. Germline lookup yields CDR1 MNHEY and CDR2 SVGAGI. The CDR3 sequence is CASSLSTDTQYF. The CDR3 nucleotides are TGTGCCAGCAGTCTGAGCACAGATACGCAGTATTTT.

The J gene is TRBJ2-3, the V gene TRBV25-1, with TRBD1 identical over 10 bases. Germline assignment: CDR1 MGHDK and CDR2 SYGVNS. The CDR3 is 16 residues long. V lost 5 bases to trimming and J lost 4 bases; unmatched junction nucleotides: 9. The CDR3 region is CASSLGTGVDSDTQYF. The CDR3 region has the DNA TGTGCCAGCAGTCTGGGGACAGGGGTGGATTCAGATACGCAGTATTTT.